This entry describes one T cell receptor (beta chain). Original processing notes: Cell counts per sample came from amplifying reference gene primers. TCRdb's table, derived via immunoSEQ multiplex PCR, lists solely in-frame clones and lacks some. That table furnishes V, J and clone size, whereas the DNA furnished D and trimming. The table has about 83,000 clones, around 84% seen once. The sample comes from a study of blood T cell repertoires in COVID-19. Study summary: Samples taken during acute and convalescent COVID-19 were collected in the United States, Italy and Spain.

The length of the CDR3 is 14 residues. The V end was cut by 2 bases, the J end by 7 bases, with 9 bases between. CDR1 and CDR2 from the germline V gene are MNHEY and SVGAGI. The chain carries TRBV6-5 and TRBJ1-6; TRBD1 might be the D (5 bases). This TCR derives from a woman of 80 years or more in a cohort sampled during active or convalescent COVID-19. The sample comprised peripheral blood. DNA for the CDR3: TGTGCCAGCAGTTACCAACAGGTCAATTCACCCCTCCACTTT. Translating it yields CASSYQQVNSPLHF.